This T cell receptor beta chain derives from a study of cytomegalovirus exposure and HLA in healthy donors. The study, taken as a whole, reports: Fewer N-insertions (relative to the roughly 720-donor mean) were reportedly seen in an Asian-associated ancestry cluster in a later analysis. An analysis done earlier found most TCR beta V segments productive about 90% or about 30% of the time.

V was clipped by 0 bases and J by 3 bases; unmatched bases: 4. Germline loops: CDR1 SGHAT, CDR2 FQNNGV. The CDR3 is 16 amino acids. The PCR made use of 60 Vbeta and 13 Jbeta primers. This table comes from immunoSEQ multiplex PCR, and its TCRdb copy is limited to in-frame clones, with some not included. The sample lists 200,000 to 250,000 clones; 70% to 85% were seen once. Regarding this clone: Its antigen is unknown.

All the people who gave samples were healthy bone marrow donors. The sequencing input was PBMCs. This sequence was found in a man over 45 in good health and CMV-seronegative. This chain connects TRBV11-2 to TRBJ2-7; 11 bases agree with TRBD2. CDR3 sequence (DNA): TGTGCCAGCAGCTTAGATCCGACTAGCGGGATCTACGAGCAGTACTTC. Protein product: CASSLDPTSGIYEQYF. Full variable domain (remainder filled in from reference TRBV11-2 and TRBJ2-7): EAGVAQSPRYKIIEKRQSVAFWCNPISGHATLYWYQQILGQGPKLLIQFQNNGVVDDSQLPKDRFSAERLKGVDSTLKIQPAKLEDSAVYLCASSLDPTSGIYEQYFGPGTRLTVT.